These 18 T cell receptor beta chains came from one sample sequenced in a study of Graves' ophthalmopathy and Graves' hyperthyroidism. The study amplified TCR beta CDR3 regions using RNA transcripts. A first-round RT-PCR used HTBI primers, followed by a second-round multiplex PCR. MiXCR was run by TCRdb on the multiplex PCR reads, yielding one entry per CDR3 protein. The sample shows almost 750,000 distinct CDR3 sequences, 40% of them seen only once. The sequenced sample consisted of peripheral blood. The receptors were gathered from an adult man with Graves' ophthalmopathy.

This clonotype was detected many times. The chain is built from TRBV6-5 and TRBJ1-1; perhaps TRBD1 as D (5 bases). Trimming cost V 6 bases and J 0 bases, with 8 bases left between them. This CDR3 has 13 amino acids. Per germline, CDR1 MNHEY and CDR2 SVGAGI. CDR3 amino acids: CASRLTVNTEAFF. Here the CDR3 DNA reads TGTGCCAGCAGGCTGACAGTGAACACTGAAGCTTTCTTT.

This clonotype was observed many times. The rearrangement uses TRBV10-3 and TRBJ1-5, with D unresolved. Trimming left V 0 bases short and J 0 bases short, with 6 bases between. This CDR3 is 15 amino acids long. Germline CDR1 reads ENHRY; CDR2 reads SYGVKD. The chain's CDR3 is CAISESVLSNQPQHF. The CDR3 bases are TGTGCCATCAGTGAGTCGGTTCTTAGCAATCAGCCCCAGCATTTT.

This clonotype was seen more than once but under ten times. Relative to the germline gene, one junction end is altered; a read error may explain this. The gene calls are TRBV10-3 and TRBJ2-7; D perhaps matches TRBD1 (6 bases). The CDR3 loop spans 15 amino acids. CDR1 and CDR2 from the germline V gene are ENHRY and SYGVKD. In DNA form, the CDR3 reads TGTGCCAGCAGTTACGGAGACAGGAGAGTGGAGGAGCAGTACTTC. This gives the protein CASSYGDRRVEEQYF.

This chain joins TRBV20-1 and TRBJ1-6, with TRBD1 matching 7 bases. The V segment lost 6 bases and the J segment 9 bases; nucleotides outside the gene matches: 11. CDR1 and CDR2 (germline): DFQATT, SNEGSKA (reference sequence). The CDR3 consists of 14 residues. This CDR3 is CSALSQGEGSPLHF. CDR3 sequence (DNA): TGCAGTGCCCTCAGCCAGGGGGAAGGTTCACCCCTCCACTTT.

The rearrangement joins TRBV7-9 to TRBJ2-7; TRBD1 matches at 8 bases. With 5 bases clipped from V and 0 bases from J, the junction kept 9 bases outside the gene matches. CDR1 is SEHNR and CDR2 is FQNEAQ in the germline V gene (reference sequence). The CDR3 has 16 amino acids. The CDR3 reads CASSHNGQGSSYEQYF. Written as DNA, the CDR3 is TGTGCCAGCAGCCATAACGGACAGGGTTCCTCCTACGAGCAGTACTTC.

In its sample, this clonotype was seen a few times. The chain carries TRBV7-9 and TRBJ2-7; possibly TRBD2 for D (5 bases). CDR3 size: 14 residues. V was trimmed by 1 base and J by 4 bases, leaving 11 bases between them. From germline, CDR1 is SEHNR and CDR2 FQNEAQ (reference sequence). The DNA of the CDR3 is TGTGCCAGCAGCTTAGGAGGGCCGGGTTACGAGCAGTACTTC. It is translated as CASSLGGPGYEQYF.

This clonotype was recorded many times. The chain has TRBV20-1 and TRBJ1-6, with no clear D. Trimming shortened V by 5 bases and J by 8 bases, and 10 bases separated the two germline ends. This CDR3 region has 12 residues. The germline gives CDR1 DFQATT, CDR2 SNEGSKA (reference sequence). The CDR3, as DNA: TGCAGTGCTCCTCAGAGAGATTCACCCCTCCACTTT. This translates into CSAPQRDSPLHF.

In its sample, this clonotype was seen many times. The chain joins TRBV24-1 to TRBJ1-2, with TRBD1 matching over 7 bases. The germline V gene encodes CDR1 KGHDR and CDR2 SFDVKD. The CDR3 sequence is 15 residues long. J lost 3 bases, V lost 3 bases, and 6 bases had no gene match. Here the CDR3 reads CATSDPTGRDYGYTF. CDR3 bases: TGTGCCACCAGTGATCCGACAGGGAGGGACTATGGCTACACCTTC.

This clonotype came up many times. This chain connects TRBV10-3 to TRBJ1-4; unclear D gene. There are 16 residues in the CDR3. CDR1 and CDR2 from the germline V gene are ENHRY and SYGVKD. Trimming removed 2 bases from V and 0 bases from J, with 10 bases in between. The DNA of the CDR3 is TGTGCCATCAGTGAGGGAGACACCGCAACTAATGAAAAACTGTTTTTT. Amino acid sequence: CAISEGDTATNEKLFF.

DNA of the CDR3: TGTGCCAGCGGGTTCCACCGGGACTCGTCCTACGAGCAGTACTTC. This encodes CASGFHRDSSYEQYF. V usage is TRBV11-1 and J usage is TRBJ2-7; D may be TRBD2 (6 bases). Germline V lookup: CDR1 SGHAT, CDR2 FQDESV (reference sequence). The CDR3 loop spans 15 amino acids. V lost 8 bases and J lost 1, with 18 bases in between.

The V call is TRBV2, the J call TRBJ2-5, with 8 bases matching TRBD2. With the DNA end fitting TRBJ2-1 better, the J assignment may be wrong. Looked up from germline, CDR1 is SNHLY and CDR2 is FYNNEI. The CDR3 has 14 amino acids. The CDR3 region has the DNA TGTGCCAGCACCTCGACGGGAGGGGAGGATGAGCAGTTCTTC. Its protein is CASTSTGGEDEQFF.

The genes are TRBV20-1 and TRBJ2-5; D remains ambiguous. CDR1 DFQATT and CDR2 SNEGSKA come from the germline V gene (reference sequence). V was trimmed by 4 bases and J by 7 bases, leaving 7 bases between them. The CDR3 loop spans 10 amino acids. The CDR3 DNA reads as TGCAGTGCTAAGCCCCCGACCCAGTACTTC. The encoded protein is CSAKPPTQYF.

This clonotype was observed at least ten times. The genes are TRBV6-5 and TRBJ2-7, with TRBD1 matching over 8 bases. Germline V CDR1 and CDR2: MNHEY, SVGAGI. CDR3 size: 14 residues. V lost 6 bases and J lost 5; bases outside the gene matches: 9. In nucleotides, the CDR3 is TGTGCCAGCAGCCCCGGGACAGGCTACGACGAGCAGTACTTC. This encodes CASSPGTGYDEQYF.

CDR3 region: CASGVGANVPTF. DNA for the CDR3: TGTGCCAGCGGGGTAGGGGCCAACGTCCCAACTTTC. The chain combines TRBV2 with TRBJ2-6; D may be TRBD1 (5 bases). The CDR3 length is 12 residues. V dropped 8 bases and J dropped 19 bases, with 21 bases sitting between them. Germline CDR1 and CDR2: SNHLY and FYNNEI.

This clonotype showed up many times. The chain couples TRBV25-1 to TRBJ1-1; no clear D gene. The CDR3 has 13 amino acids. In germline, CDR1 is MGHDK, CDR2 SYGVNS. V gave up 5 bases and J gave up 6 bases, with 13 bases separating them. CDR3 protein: CASSPTLKSEAFF. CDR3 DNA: TGTGCCAGCAGTCCGACTCTTAAATCTGAAGCTTTCTTT.

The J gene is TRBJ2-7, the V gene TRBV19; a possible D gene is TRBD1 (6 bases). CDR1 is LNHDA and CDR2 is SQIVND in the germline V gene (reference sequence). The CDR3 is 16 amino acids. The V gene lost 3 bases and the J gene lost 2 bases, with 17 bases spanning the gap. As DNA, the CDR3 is TGTGCCAGTAGTATGGATTCACCGGCAGGGGCCTACGAGCAGTACTTC. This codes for CASSMDSPAGAYEQYF. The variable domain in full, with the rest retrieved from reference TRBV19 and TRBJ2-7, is DGGITQSPKYLFRKEGQNVTLSCEQNLNHDAMYWYRQDPGQGLRLIYYSQIVNDFQKGDIAEGYSVSREKKESFPLTVTSAQKNPTAFYLCASSMDSPAGAYEQYFGPGTRLTVT.

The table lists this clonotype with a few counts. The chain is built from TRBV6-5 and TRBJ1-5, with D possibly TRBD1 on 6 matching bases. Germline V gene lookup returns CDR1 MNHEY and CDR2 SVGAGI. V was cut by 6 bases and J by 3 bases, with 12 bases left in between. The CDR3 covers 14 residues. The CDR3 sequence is CASRDGTSNQPQHF. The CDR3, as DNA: TGTGCCAGCAGGGATGGGACATCCAATCAGCCCCAGCATTTT.

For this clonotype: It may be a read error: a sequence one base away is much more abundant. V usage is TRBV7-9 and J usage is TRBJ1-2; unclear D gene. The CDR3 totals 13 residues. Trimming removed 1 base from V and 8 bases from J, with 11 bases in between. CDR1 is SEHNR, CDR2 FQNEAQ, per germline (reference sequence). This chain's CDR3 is CASSLGGSEGYTF. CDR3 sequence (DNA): TGTGCCAGCAGCTTAGGTGGTTCTGAAGGCTACACCTTC.